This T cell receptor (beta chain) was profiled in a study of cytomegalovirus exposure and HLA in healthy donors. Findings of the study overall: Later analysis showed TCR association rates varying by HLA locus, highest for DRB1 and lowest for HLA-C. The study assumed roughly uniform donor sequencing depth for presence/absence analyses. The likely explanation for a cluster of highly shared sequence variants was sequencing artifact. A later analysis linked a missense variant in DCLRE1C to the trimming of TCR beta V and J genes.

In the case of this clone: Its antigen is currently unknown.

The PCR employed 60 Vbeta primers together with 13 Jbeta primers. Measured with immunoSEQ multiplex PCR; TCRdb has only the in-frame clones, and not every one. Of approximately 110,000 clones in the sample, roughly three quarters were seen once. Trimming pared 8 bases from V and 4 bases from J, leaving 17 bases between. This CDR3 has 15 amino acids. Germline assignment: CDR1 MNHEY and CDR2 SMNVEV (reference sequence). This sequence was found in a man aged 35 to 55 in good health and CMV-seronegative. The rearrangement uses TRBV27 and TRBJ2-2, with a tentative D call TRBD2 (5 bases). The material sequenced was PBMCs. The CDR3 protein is CASRGIGRSTGELFF. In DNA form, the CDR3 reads TGTGCCAGCCGAGGGATCGGGCGCAGCACCGGGGAGCTGTTTTTT.